A selection of T cell receptor beta chains follows, all from one sample in a study of PD-L1 blockade in urothelial cancer. Method: immunoSEQ multiplex PCR; TCRdb's copy keeps in-frame clones and lacks some. This table has tens of thousands of clones, 85% to 90% appearing once. The sequencing here drew on PBMCs, taken around atezolizumab (anti-PD-L1) treatment. The receptors stem from a man aged 55 to 70 with urothelial cancer. CDR3s include the opening cysteine and the closing phenylalanine or tryptophan. The D gene is left open where the match is weak.

D: NA; V: TRBV6-4; J: TRBJ1-1; CDR3: CASRRGKNTEAFF; DNA: TGTGCCAGCAGAAGGGGTAAAAACACTGAAGCTTTCTTT
D: NA; V: TRBV7-8; J: TRBJ1-3; CDR3: CASSLDGGRGNTIYF; DNA: TGTGCCAGCAGCTTAGATGGGGGGAGGGGAAACACCATATATTTT
D: TRBD1; V: TRBV7-8; J: TRBJ2-1; CDR3: CASSLGGGGSYNEQFF; DNA: TGTGCCAGCAGCTTAGGAGGGGGCGGGTCCTACAATGAGCAGTTCTTC
D: TRBD2; V: TRBV5-1; J: TRBJ2-1; CDR3: CASSLSGGAVNEQFF; DNA: TGCGCCAGCAGCCTTAGCGGGGGGGCCGTAAATGAGCAGTTCTTC
D: TRBD2; V: TRBV30; J: TRBJ2-1; CDR3: CAWSVGLAGHNEQFF; DNA: TGTGCCTGGAGTGTAGGCCTAGCGGGCCACAATGAGCAGTTCTTC
D: TRBD1; V: TRBV18; J: TRBJ2-7; CDR3: CASSPVRGSYEQHF; DNA: TGTGCCAGCTCACCAGTCAGGGGGTCCTACGAGCAGCACTTC
D: TRBD1; V: TRBV29-1; J: TRBJ2-1; CDR3: CSARDSSYNEQFF; DNA: TGCAGCGCCCGGGACAGCTCCTACAATGAGCAGTTCTTC
D: NA; V: TRBV5-8; J: TRBJ2-1; CDR3: CASSLSVYEQFF; DNA: TGTGCCAGCAGCTTGTCTGTGTATGAGCAGTTCTTC
D: NA; V: TRBV5-1; J: TRBJ1-2; CDR3: CASSLSGSGYTF; DNA: TGCGCCAGCAGCTTGTCAGGTTCTGGCTACACCTTC
D: NA; V: TRBV19; J: TRBJ1-4; CDR3: CASAPRGRRKLFF; DNA: TGTGCCAGTGCCCCGCGGGGTCGCAGAAAACTGTTTTTT
D: TRBD1; V: TRBV19; J: TRBJ1-2; CDR3: CASRGGQASGYTF; DNA: TGTGCCAGTAGGGGGGGACAGGCGTCCGGCTACACCTTC
D: TRBD2; V: TRBV4-2; J: TRBJ2-7; CDR3: CASSPDFGGRGDEQYF; DNA: TGTGCCAGCAGCCCCGATTTCGGCGGGAGGGGAGACGAGCAGTACTTC